The 7 T cell receptor beta chains below come from one sample, sequenced in a study of cytomegalovirus exposure and HLA in healthy donors (dated by TCRdb to 2015 to 2018). To prepare the library, the immunoSEQ multiplex PCR assay was applied. For the multiplex PCR, a mixture combining 60 forward primers for TCR Vbeta segments and 13 reverse primers for TCR Jbeta segments was used. As stored in TCRdb, this immuneACCESS dataset retains in-frame rearrangements with V and J assigned. A fraction of the clones does not appear; measured against another copy, unresolved V genes explain less than half of the discrepancy, and the remainder lacks a known reason. Across this sample there are under 150,000 clones, with more than 65% seen only once. Roughly 2.5% of the sample rests with the top ten. Sequencing used PBMCs. These receptors were collected from a middle-aged man in good health and CMV-seronegative.

V usage is TRBV12-5 and J usage is TRBJ2-2; maybe TRBD2 (6 bases). Trimming cost V 8 bases and J 1 base, with 17 bases left between them. The CDR3 extends over 16 amino acids. The germline V gene has CDR1 LGHNT and CDR2 FRNRAP. The CDR3 coding sequence is TGTGCTAGTTTGGGGGGACGAGCAGGGAACACCGGGGAGCTGTTTTTT. It codes for CASLGGRAGNTGELFF.

Of note for this clone: One end of the junction fails to match germline, which may point to a read error. The chain has TRBV7-7 and TRBJ2-1; TRBD1 agrees at 9 bases. CDR1 is SSHAT, CDR2 FNYEAQ, per germline (reference sequence). The CDR3 totals 14 residues. The CDR3 nucleotides are TGTGCTAGCAGCTTAGGACAGGGGATCAATGAGCAGTTCTTC. It is translated as CASSLGQGINEQFF. The full variable domain, its missing parts supplied by reference TRBV7-7 and TRBJ2-1, is GAGVSQSPRYKVTKRGQDVTLRCDPISSHATLYWYQQALGQGPEFLTYFNYEAQPDKSGLPSDRFSAERPEGSISTLTIQRTEQRDSAMYRCASSLGQGINEQFFGPGTRLTVL.

This chain's CDR3 is CASTPGGQSTMKQFF. The CDR3 nucleotides are TGTGCCAGTACCCCTGGGGGACAGTCTACAATGAAGCAGTTCTTC. The J gene is TRBJ2-1, the V gene TRBV19, with 7 bases fitting TRBD1. There are 15 residues in the CDR3. The trim removed 7 bases at V and 11 bases at J, leaving 17 bases unmatched. In germline, CDR1 is LNHDA, CDR2 SQIVND (reference sequence).

The DNA for the CDR3 is TGTGCCAGCAGAGGACAGGGTAGAAATCAGCCCCAGCATTTT. It specifies CASRGQGRNQPQHF. V usage is TRBV2 and J usage is TRBJ1-5; TRBD1 agrees at 8 bases. The CDR3 spans 14 residues. V shed 6 bases, J shed 4 bases, and the junction held 5 bases outside the gene matches. Germline values: CDR1 SNHLY, CDR2 FYNNEI.

V usage is TRBV5-1 and J usage is TRBJ2-3, with D perhaps TRBD2 (6 bases). The V end was cut by 4 bases, the J end by 1 base, with 19 bases between. The CDR3 has 17 amino acids. From germline, CDR1 is SGHRS and CDR2 YFSETQ. The CDR3 DNA follows: TGCGCCAGCAGCCTGGATTTTGAGGAGGGCGGCACAGATACGCAGTATTTT. Translation: CASSLDFEEGGTDTQYF.

The gene calls are TRBV4-2 and TRBJ1-5; D gene uncertain. Trimming took 0 bases from V and 3 from J, leaving 9 bases between them. The CDR3 length is 15 residues. Germline CDR1 is LGHNA and CDR2 is YNFKEQ. The CDR3 DNA follows: TGTGCCAGCAGCCAAGAGAGGCAGTACAATCAGCCCCAGCATTTT. Protein product: CASSQERQYNQPQHF.

This chain connects TRBV27 to TRBJ2-7; D is ambiguous. The CDR3 loop spans 15 amino acids. Germline CDR1 and CDR2: MNHEY and SMNVEV (reference sequence). With 7 bases removed from V and 3 bases from J, the gap between germline ends came to 19 bases. This CDR3 is CASKNGSMGFYEQYF. The CDR3 nucleotides read TGTGCCAGCAAAAACGGATCCATGGGCTTCTACGAGCAGTACTTC.